This TCR beta chain was captured in a study of T-cell memory formation after mild COVID-19. Broader study findings: Memory from before infection featured some responding clones, which suggests cross-reactive memory joined. A second wave of clones peaked on day 37, and their SARS-CoV-2 specificity went unconfirmed.

As concerns this clonotype: The target antigen is unknown.

5'RACE with constant-segment primers built TCRalpha and TCRbeta cDNA libraries with UMIs. MiXCR was run by TCRdb on the 5' RACE reads, yielding one entry per CDR3 protein. The data hold roughly 16,000 distinct CDR3 sequences, with over 20% observed a single time. V lost 5 bases, J lost 2 bases, and 7 bases lay in between. This CDR3 has 12 residues. Looked up from germline, CDR1 is SGHDT and CDR2 is YYEEEE. Sequencing was carried out using PBMCs or a T cell subset sorted from them (not recorded which). The gene calls are TRBV5-6 and TRBJ1-1; TRBD1 might be the D (5 bases). The sequence was obtained from a man between 18 and 29 years old who had mild COVID-19 (a few samples of this study predate the infection). Cell type and time point are not known. The CDR3 bases are TGTGCCAGCAGAAGGGGCAACACTGAAGCTTTCTTT. Translating it yields CASRRGNTEAFF.